This T cell receptor (beta chain) was captured in a study of identical twins. Each CDR3 protein gets one entry after TCRdb re-called the 5' RACE reads with MiXCR. This table holds hundreds of thousands of distinct CDR3 sequences, roughly 8% found once. Germline V gene lookup returns CDR1 ENHRY and CDR2 SYGVKD. This CDR3 is 14 amino acids long. With 0 bases removed from V and 6 bases from J, the gap between germline ends came to 11 bases. In addition, the sample was reused for a study of yellow fever vaccine responses in identical twins.

Sequencing used PBMCs. The rearrangement links TRBV10-3 to TRBJ1-1; D unresolved. This sequence was found in a woman under 30 in good health. CDR3 sequence (DNA): TGTGCCATCAGTGAGTCGAGTAAGGCCGCTGAAGCTTTCTTT. Protein product: CAISESSKAAEAFF.